This T cell receptor (beta chain) derives from a study of blood T cell repertoires in COVID-19. Study-level background: Samples representing acute and convalescent COVID-19 were sourced from the United States, Italy and Spain.

The CDR3 sequence is 17 residues long. The J segment lost 5 bases and the V segment lost 2 bases, leaving 8 bases of the junction unmatched. Germline-derived CDR1 and CDR2 are LGHNA and YNFKEQ. Here immunoSEQ multiplex PCR was the method, and the copy in TCRdb shows in-frame clones only, minus some. This sample has fewer than 250,000 clones, with roughly 80% found just once. The chain couples TRBV4-2 to TRBJ1-6; 8 nucleotides match TRBD1. This clonotype was obtained from a woman aged 40 to 49 with active or convalescent COVID-19. The specimen was peripheral blood. Here the CDR3 reads CASSQYAGQANNSPLHF. DNA of the CDR3: TGTGCCAGCAGCCAATACGCGGGACAGGCTAATAATTCACCCCTCCACTTT.